This entry lists 23 T cell receptor beta chains sequenced from one sample in a study of T cell responses to AZD1222 COVID-19 vaccine. Clones were sequenced by immunoSEQ multiplex PCR, and TCRdb holds only the in-frame ones, with some missing. The repertoire holds some 80,000 clones, 90% seen once, with 2.5% to 4% in the top ten. Here the sequenced sample was peripheral blood, taken 28 days after the second AZD1222 dose. These receptors all stem from an adult who received the AZD1222 COVID-19 vaccine.

The J gene is TRBJ1-5, the V gene TRBV7-2; weak D call: TRBD1 (6 bases). CDR1 is SGHTA and CDR2 is FQGNSA in the germline V gene. This CDR3 has 15 amino acids. V was pared by 5 bases and J by 1 base, with 12 bases between. CDR3 residues: CASSPGGASNQPQHF. The CDR3 DNA follows: TGTGCCAGCAGCCCGGGGGGGGCCAGCAATCAGCCCCAGCATTTT.

This chain links TRBV11-3 with TRBJ2-1, with a possible D match to TRBD2 (5 bases). Per the germline V gene, CDR1 is SGHNT and CDR2 is YENEEA. The CDR3 totals 14 residues. The germline V and J ends were trimmed by 2 bases and 4 bases, with 9 bases remaining between them. The CDR3 bases are TGTGCCAGCAGCTTAAGTGGGAGTTACAATGAGCAGTTCTTC. This sequence encodes CASSLSGSYNEQFF.

This chain links TRBV20-1 with TRBJ2-1, with D perhaps matching TRBD1 (6 bases). The V end lost 2 bases, the J end lost 10 bases, and 9 bases lay between the germline ends. CDR1 and CDR2 from the germline V gene are DFQATT and SNEGSKA (reference sequence). The CDR3 covers 11 residues. This CDR3 reads CSARHGTEQFF. The CDR3 DNA is TGCAGTGCTAGACACGGGACAGAGCAGTTCTTC.

V usage is TRBV5-4 and J usage is TRBJ1-6; TRBD1 is a possible D gene (6 bases). Trimming took off 4 bases at V and 4 bases at J, with 18 bases between the two ends. The CDR3 has 17 amino acids. Germline CDR1 reads SGHNT; CDR2 reads YYREEE (reference sequence). CDR3 sequence: CASSLPGGGGYNSPLHF. As DNA, the CDR3 is TGTGCCAGCAGCCTGCCCGGGGGGGGCGGATATAATTCACCCCTCCACTTT.

The V and J genes are TRBV9 and TRBJ2-1; D call uncertain. This CDR3 region has 14 residues. Between the trimmed V and J ends, which lost 3 bases and 8 bases, there was a span of 15 bases. In germline, CDR1 is SGDLS, CDR2 YYNGEE. CDR3 amino acids: CASSALTSGDEQFF. DNA of the CDR3: TGTGCCAGCAGCGCCTTAACAAGTGGGGATGAGCAGTTCTTC.

The rearrangement uses TRBV7-3 and TRBJ1-2; no definite D call. V lost 6 bases and J lost 4, with 18 bases in between. The length of the CDR3 is 15 residues. The germline V gene encodes CDR1 SGHTA and CDR2 FQGTGA. Written as DNA, the CDR3 is TGTGCCAGCAGTCTAGGTTCTGGGCTGGCCTATGGCTACACCTTC. It codes for CASSLGSGLAYGYTF.

This clone was observed a single time. This chain links TRBV7-8 with TRBJ1-1; D gene ambiguous. Looked up from germline, CDR1 is SGHVS and CDR2 is FQNEAQ. CDR3 length equals 15 residues. V shed 3 bases and J shed 2 bases, with 13 bases lying between them. The CDR3 sequence: CASSFRPVSNTEAFF. CDR3 bases: TGTGCCAGCAGCTTCCGCCCAGTGAGCAACACTGAAGCTTTCTTT.

This chain joins TRBV9 and TRBJ1-1, with D maybe TRBD1 (5 bases). V was pared by 4 bases and J by 5 bases, with 6 bases between. CDR3 length: 11 residues. CDR1 and CDR2 from the germline V gene are SGDLS and YYNGEE. DNA for the CDR3: TGTGCCAGCAGCTCAGGGACTGAAGCTTTCTTT. This translates into CASSSGTEAFF.

The V and J genes are TRBV14 and TRBJ1-6; D may be TRBD1 (5 bases). With 5 bases removed from V and 9 bases from J, the gap between germline ends came to 14 bases. The CDR3 is 14 residues long. Germline V lookup: CDR1 SGHDN, CDR2 FVKESK. The CDR3 loop reads CASSYGTAGSPLHF. In DNA form, the CDR3 reads TGTGCCAGCAGCTACGGGACGGCGGGTTCACCCCTCCACTTT.

V and J are TRBV10-3 and TRBJ1-3, with 7 bases identical to TRBD1. This CDR3 is built from 15 residues. Germline V gene data show CDR1 as ENHRY and CDR2 as SYGVKD. V trimming: 0 bases; J trimming: 4 bases; junction bases outside the gene matches: 3. The chain's CDR3 is CAISESTGVGNTIYF. In DNA form, the CDR3 reads TGTGCCATCAGTGAGTCAACAGGGGTCGGAAACACCATATATTTT.

J is TRBJ2-3 and V is TRBV27, with D unclear. The CDR3 extends over 11 amino acids. Per the germline V gene, CDR1 is MNHEY and CDR2 is SMNVEV (reference sequence). With 7 bases removed from V and 0 bases from J, the gap between germline ends came to 2 bases. CDR3 sequence (DNA): TGTGCCAGCAAAAGCACAGATACGCAGTATTTT. The encoded protein is CASKSTDTQYF.

The chain recombines TRBV11-2 with TRBJ2-3; D is uncertain. Trimming left V 5 bases short and J 0 bases short, with 12 bases between. The CDR3 contains 15 residues. Germline assignment: CDR1 SGHAT and CDR2 FQNNGV. CDR3 coding DNA: TGTGCCAGCAGCGCATACTTAACTAGCACAGATACGCAGTATTTT. It is translated as CASSAYLTSTDTQYF.

V is TRBV18 and J is TRBJ1-2; no clear D. The CDR3 spans 14 residues. Germline V gene sequence: CDR1 KGHSH, CDR2 LQKENI. V was clipped by 3 bases and J by 4 bases, with 12 bases between them. DNA for the CDR3: TGTGCCAGCTCACCCGCCGCCACGGCCTATGGCTACACCTTC. Translation: CASSPAATAYGYTF.

This chain connects TRBV5-4 to TRBJ1-2; perhaps TRBD1 as D (6 bases). V dropped 4 bases and J dropped 8 bases, with 12 bases sitting between them. Germline CDR1 is SGHNT and CDR2 is YYREEE (reference sequence). The CDR3 has 12 residues. Here the CDR3 reads CASSPDQGGYTF. CDR3 bases: TGTGCCAGCAGCCCGGACCAGGGGGGCTACACCTTC.

This chain uses TRBV11-2 with TRBJ2-4; 7 bases agree with TRBD1. J gave up 8 bases and V 5 bases, and 12 bases lay outside the gene matches. This CDR3 comprises 15 residues. Germline V gene data show CDR1 as SGHAT and CDR2 as FQNNGV. The CDR3, as DNA: TGTGCCAGCAGCCGACTGACCCAGGGGGTATACATTCAGTACTTC. It encodes CASSRLTQGVYIQYF.

This chain uses TRBV5-6 with TRBJ1-3; unclear D gene. This CDR3 is built from 14 residues. The germline V gene has CDR1 SGHDT and CDR2 YYEEEE. Deletions cut 2 bases from V and 6 bases from J, with 12 bases between. The CDR3 coding sequence is TGTGCCAGCAGCTTTTACAGTAATGAAAACACCATATATTTT. This gives the protein CASSFYSNENTIYF.

This clone appeared a single time. The J gene is TRBJ1-5, the V gene TRBV18; D uncertain. V lost 3 bases and J lost 5, with 8 bases in between. This CDR3 is built from 13 residues. The germline V gene has CDR1 KGHSH and CDR2 LQKENI. CDR3 in DNA: TGTGCCAGCTCACCGACGGATGATCAGCCCCAGCATTTT. This encodes CASSPTDDQPQHF.

The V gene is TRBV3-1 (or the pseudogene TRBV3-2), the J gene TRBJ2-1, with D tentatively TRBD2 (7 bases). The V end was cut by 6 bases, the J end by 0 bases, with 12 bases between. Germline V gene data show CDR1 as LGHDT and CDR2 as YNNKEL (reference sequence). This CDR3 contains 15 residues. CDR3 DNA: TGTGCCAGCAGGGGGGGGCGGAGCTCCTACAATGAGCAGTTCTTC. This translates into CASRGGRSSYNEQFF.

CDR3 nucleotide sequence: TGTGCCAGCAGCCAAGAACGGTCTGGCAGGGGCGAAGCTTTCTTT. Protein: CASSQERSGRGEAFF. The chain is built from TRBV4-2 and TRBJ1-1; D is possibly TRBD1 (6 bases). The CDR3 runs 15 residues. CDR1 is LGHNA, CDR2 YNFKEQ, per germline. V lost 0 bases and J 8 bases, leaving 16 bases between the germline ends.

The chain couples TRBV20-1 to TRBJ1-2, with D hard to call. V was cut by 5 bases and J by 8 bases, with 12 bases left in between. The CDR3 runs to 11 residues. Germline loops: CDR1 DFQATT, CDR2 SNEGSKA (reference sequence). The chain's CDR3 is CSARAPVGYTF. The CDR3 DNA reads as TGCAGTGCTCGCGCCCCCGTCGGCTACACCTTC.

The chain employs TRBV13 and TRBJ1-2; D ambiguous. The CDR3 extends over 15 amino acids. Trimming left V 5 bases short and J 0 bases short, with 13 bases between. The V gene's germline CDR1 is PRHDT and CDR2 FYEKMQ (reference sequence). The CDR3 region has the DNA TGTGCCAGCAGCCCCAGCTGGGTAACTAACTATGGCTACACCTTC. This gives the protein CASSPSWVTNYGYTF.

The gene calls are TRBV7-6 and TRBJ2-2, with 8 bases that match TRBD2. The CDR3 is 15 amino acids. CDR1 and CDR2 (germline): SGHVS, FNYEAQ. V lost 5 bases and J lost 3; bases outside the gene matches: 5. CDR3 loop: CASSRAGEDTGELFF. The DNA for the CDR3 is TGTGCCAGCAGCCGAGCGGGGGAGGACACCGGGGAGCTGTTTTTT.

There are a few counts of this clone. The CDR3: CASSVASRDTEAFF. The CDR3 bases are TGTGCCAGCAGCGTAGCCTCCAGAGACACTGAAGCTTTCTTT. The chain recombines TRBV9 with TRBJ1-1, with D hard to call. Trimming pared 0 bases from V and 3 bases from J, leaving 9 bases between. The germline gives CDR1 SGDLS, CDR2 YYNGEE. The CDR3 sequence is 14 residues long.